This TCR beta chain was identified during a study of Ad26.COV2.S vaccination and SARS-CoV-2 variants. The table came from immunoSEQ multiplex PCR; TCRdb's copy has only in-frame clones and leaves some out. Counted here are about 680,000 clones, roughly 90% occurring once; the ten biggest clones make up approximately 1.5%. Trimming at V came to 1 base and at J to 6 bases, leaving 8 bases not matched to a gene. Germline CDR1 SGHTA, CDR2 FQGNSA. This CDR3 spans 16 amino acids. Regarding treatment: about 20 received Ad26.COV2.S at low or high dose, single or two shots; several received placebo; per-sample allocation not given. Sampling happened 63 days after the first vaccine or placebo injection. This clone was seen just once. Its antigen is not identified. The study's findings and limits: Vaccinated individuals (as opposed to placebo recipients) had higher spike-specific TCR breadth. Substantial breadth was reportedly displayed by spike-specific CD8+ and CD4+ T cell responses after vaccination.

This clonotype originated in a person aged 18 to 65 who received the Ad26.COV2.S COVID-19 vaccine or a placebo. The chain recombines TRBV7-2 with TRBJ1-4, with TRBD1 matching 7 bases. Sequencing was performed on peripheral blood, taken in a trial of Ad26.COV2.S vaccine versus placebo. CDR3 DNA sequence: TGTGCCAGCAGCTTAGTAGATCCCGGGACAGATGAAAAACTGTTTTTT. It encodes CASSLVDPGTDEKLFF. Full variable domain (missing parts from reference TRBV7-2 and TRBJ1-4): GAGVSQSPSNKVTEKGKDVELRCDPISGHTALYWYRQSLGQGLEFLIYFQGNSAPDKSGLPSDRFSAERTGGSVSTLTIQRTQQEDSAVYLCASSLVDPGTDEKLFFGSGTQLSVL.